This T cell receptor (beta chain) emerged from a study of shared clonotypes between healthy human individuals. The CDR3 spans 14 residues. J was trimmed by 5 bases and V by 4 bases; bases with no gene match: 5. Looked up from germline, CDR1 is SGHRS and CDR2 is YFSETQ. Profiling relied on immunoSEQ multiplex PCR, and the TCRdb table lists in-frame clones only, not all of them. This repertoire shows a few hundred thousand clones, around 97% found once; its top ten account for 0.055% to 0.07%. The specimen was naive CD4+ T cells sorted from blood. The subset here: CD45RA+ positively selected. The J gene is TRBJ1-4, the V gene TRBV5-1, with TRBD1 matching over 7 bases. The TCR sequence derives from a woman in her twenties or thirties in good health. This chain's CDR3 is CASSPTGQNEKLFF. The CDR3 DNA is TGCGCCAGCAGCCCGACAGGGCAGAATGAAAAACTGTTTTTT. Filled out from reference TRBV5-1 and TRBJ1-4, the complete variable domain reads KAGVTQTPRYLIKTRGQQVTLSCSPISGHRSVSWYQQTPGQGLQFLFEYFSETQRNKGNFPGRFSGRQFSNSRSEMNVSTLELGDSALYLCASSPTGQNEKLFFGSGTQLSVL.